These 31 T cell receptor beta chains were sequenced from one sample in a study of Tregs in tolerant kidney transplant recipients. CFSE-labeled recipient PBMCs were cultured roughly 6 days with irradiated graft donor PBMCs, then FACS-sorted. The table came from immunoSEQ multiplex PCR; TCRdb's copy has only in-frame clones and leaves some out. The top ten clones hold 3% to 3.5% of a sample with about 15,000 clones, more than 50% of them seen once. No antigen is known for these receptors. The specimen comprised CD4+ T cells from blood cultured with allogeneic cells, sampled before the transplant. The receptors were gathered from a human patient who received a combined kidney and bone marrow transplant.

This chain links TRBV5-8 with TRBJ2-7; D is uncertain. Trimming stripped 0 bases from V and 2 bases from J, with 12 bases between. There are 15 residues in the CDR3. Looked up from germline, CDR1 is SGHTS and CDR2 is YDEGEE. The CDR3 here is CASSLGLLTPYEQYF. For the CDR3, the DNA is TGTGCCAGCAGCTTGGGTCTCCTTACACCCTACGAGCAGTACTTC. The full variable domain, completed using reference TRBV5-8 and TRBJ2-7, is EAGVTQSPTHLIKTRGQQATLRCSPISGHTSVYWYQQALGLGLQFLLWYDEGEERNRGNFPPRFSGRQFPNYSSELNVNALELEDSALYLCASSLGLLTPYEQYFGPGTRLTVT.

This sequence joins TRBV5-5 and TRBJ2-7; perhaps TRBD1 as D (6 bases). This CDR3 is built from 14 residues. The germline CDR1 and CDR2 sequences are SGHKS and YYEKEE (reference sequence). V gave up 3 bases and J gave up 2 bases, with 12 bases separating them. The CDR3 here is CASSWVRDTYEQYF. For the CDR3, the DNA is TGTGCCAGCAGCTGGGTCCGGGACACCTACGAGCAGTACTTC.

The chain joins TRBV7-9 to TRBJ2-4; 9 positions agree with TRBD1. The V and J ends lost 6 bases and 6 bases, in that order; junction bases with no gene match: 6. CDR3 size: 14 residues. CDR1 SEHNR and CDR2 FQNEAQ come from the germline V gene (reference sequence). For the CDR3, the DNA is TGTGCCAGCAGTAGCCCGGGACAGGGAAACATTCAGTACTTC. Its translation: CASSSPGQGNIQYF.

Within the sample, this clone is medium-sized. The rearrangement joins TRBV9 to TRBJ2-7, with 11 positions matching TRBD2. The CDR3 extends over 16 amino acids. Per germline, CDR1 SGDLS and CDR2 YYNGEE. Unmatched junction bases numbered 7, after V lost 3 bases and J lost 2 bases. In DNA, the CDR3 is TGTGCCAGCAGCGGAAGGGGACTAGCGGCACCCTACGAGCAGTACTTC. Its protein product is CASSGRGLAAPYEQYF.

The genes are TRBV6-4 and TRBJ2-1; D might be TRBD2 (6 bases). Germline values: CDR1 MRHNA, CDR2 SNTAGT. This CDR3 spans 16 amino acids. V lost 2 bases and J 7 bases, leaving 18 bases between the germline ends. The CDR3 spells CASSDQPRGAGNEQFF. As DNA, the CDR3 is TGTGCCAGCAGTGACCAGCCTCGAGGGGCGGGGAATGAGCAGTTCTTC.

The V call is TRBV18, the J call TRBJ2-1, with TRBD1 as a possible D gene (6 bases). In germline, CDR1 is KGHSH, CDR2 LQKENI. With 1 base removed from V and 7 bases from J, the gap between germline ends came to 8 bases. CDR3 length: 13 residues. The CDR3 region has the DNA TGTGCCAGCTCACCACGGACAGTTAATGAGCAGTTCTTC. Translation: CASSPRTVNEQFF.

In its sample, this clone was seen a few times. The chain carries TRBV11-3 and TRBJ2-1; D gene unclear. V gave up 1 base and J gave up 12 bases, with 10 bases separating them. The V gene's germline CDR1 is SGHNT and CDR2 YENEEA. This CDR3 is 12 amino acids long. This chain's CDR3 is CASSLGGIRQFF. As DNA, the CDR3 is TGTGCCAGCAGCTTAGGTGGTATTAGGCAGTTCTTC.

This clone was picked up one time. V is TRBV10-3 and J is TRBJ1-2; the match to TRBD1 covers 9 bases. The CDR3 contains 14 residues. The J segment lost 4 bases and the V segment lost 10 bases, leaving 10 bases of the junction unmatched. Germline CDR1 and CDR2: ENHRY and SYGVKD. The CDR3, as DNA: TGTGCCACCAAAACTCCGGGACAGGGCTATGGCTACACCTTC. Its translation: CATKTPGQGYGYTF.

V and J are TRBV6-1 and TRBJ2-2; D uncertain. The CDR3 length is 14 residues. V lost 10 bases and J 5 bases, leaving 17 bases between the germline ends. Germline V gene data show CDR1 as MNHNS and CDR2 as SASEGT. CDR3 DNA sequence: TGTGCCATTACACCCCGGGTAACTACCGGGGAGCTGTTTTTT. Translation gives CAITPRVTTGELFF.

A few counts support this clone. The V call is TRBV15, the J call TRBJ2-1, with TRBD2 matching over 8 bases. Germline-derived CDR1 and CDR2 are LNHNV and YYDKDF (reference sequence). Germline trimming cut 1 base from V and 10 bases from J; bases unmatched to any gene: 18. CDR3 length: 18 residues. CDR3: CATSRARVSGLVFWEQFF. The CDR3 DNA follows: TGTGCCACCAGCAGAGCTCGTGTTTCGGGACTAGTATTTTGGGAGCAGTTCTTC.

This clone has just a few counts. This chain uses TRBV7-2 with TRBJ1-2; D possibly corresponds to TRBD1 (5 bases). In germline, CDR1 is SGHTA, CDR2 FQGNSA. Trimming stripped 4 bases from V and 4 bases from J, with 13 bases between. This CDR3 has 14 amino acids. The CDR3 DNA follows: TGTGCCAGCAGCTCCTATCAGGGAGGCTATGGCTACACCTTC. Translation: CASSSYQGGYGYTF.

CDR3 nucleotides: TGTGCCAGCAGCACCGGGACAGCTAGACTTAGCAATCAGCCCCAGCATTTT. Translated, it gives CASSTGTARLSNQPQHF. The chain employs TRBV7-3 and TRBJ1-5, with TRBD1 matching over 7 bases. This CDR3 spans 17 amino acids. The V segment lost 5 bases and the J segment 0 bases; nucleotides outside the gene matches: 10. Germline values: CDR1 SGHTA, CDR2 FQGTGA.

V usage is TRBV19 and J usage is TRBJ2-3; D might be TRBD2 (6 bases). The CDR3 is 15 residues long. V was pared by 2 bases and J by 7 bases, with 16 bases between. Germline V gene lookup returns CDR1 LNHDA and CDR2 SQIVND (reference sequence). The CDR3 sequence is CASSILPRDSYTQYF. Here the CDR3 DNA reads TGTGCCAGTAGTATATTGCCGCGGGATTCTTATACGCAGTATTTT.

This clone was picked up a small number of times. J is TRBJ2-2 and V is TRBV6-1; no clear D. Per germline, CDR1 MNHNS and CDR2 SASEGT. This CDR3 has 13 amino acids. V lost 3 bases to trimming and J lost 6 bases, with 8 bases between them. The CDR3 bases are TGTGCCAGCAGTGACAATCAGGCCGGGGAGCTGTTTTTT. This codes for CASSDNQAGELFF.

This clone has more than one count but fewer than ten. This sequence joins TRBV7-8 and TRBJ1-2; 7 nucleotides match TRBD1. CDR1 is SGHVS, CDR2 FQNEAQ, per germline. CDR3 length equals 16 residues. The junction had 11 bases not matched to a gene; V was cut back by 5 bases and J by 2 bases. CDR3 amino acids: CASSPNFRQGNYGYTF. As DNA, the CDR3 is TGTGCCAGCAGCCCTAATTTCCGACAGGGAAACTATGGCTACACCTTC.

The V and J genes are TRBV7-9 and TRBJ2-7; maybe TRBD2 (6 bases). The germline CDR1 and CDR2 sequences are SEHNR and FQNEAQ (reference sequence). Trimming left V 2 bases short and J 1 base short, with 12 bases between. The CDR3 runs 15 residues. The CDR3: CASSLKGAGSYEQYF. CDR3 in DNA: TGTGCCAGCAGCTTAAAGGGTGCGGGATCCTACGAGCAGTACTTC.

The CDR3 sequence: CASGPAGTKETQYF. CDR3 DNA: TGTGCCAGCGGGCCAGCGGGAACCAAAGAGACCCAGTACTTC. This rearrangement joins TRBV7-3 to TRBJ2-5; 7 bases align to TRBD2. Germline assignment: CDR1 SGHTA and CDR2 FQGTGA. V was pared by 8 bases and J by 3 bases, with 9 bases of the junction left unmatched. The CDR3 length is 14 residues.

This chain uses TRBV5-6 with TRBJ2-2; 8 nucleotides line up with TRBD1. V was pared by 0 bases and J by 4 bases, with 8 bases of the junction left unmatched. This CDR3 is 17 amino acids long. CDR1 and CDR2 (germline): SGHDT, YYEEEE. CDR3 sequence: CASSLGTGNSGTGELFF. Here the CDR3 DNA reads TGTGCCAGCAGCTTGGGGACAGGGAATTCGGGCACCGGGGAGCTGTTTTTT. The full variable domain, completed using reference TRBV5-6 and TRBJ2-2, is DAGVTQSPTHLIKTRGQQVTLRCSPKSGHDTVSWYQQALGQGPQFIFQYYEEEERQRGNFPDRFSGHQFPNYSSELNVNALLLGDSALYLCASSLGTGNSGTGELFFGEGSRLTVL.

This chain joins TRBV9 and TRBJ2-7, with 9 positions matching TRBD1. Losses at the gene ends were 4 bases for V and 2 bases for J; bases not matched to a gene: 10. In germline, CDR1 is SGDLS, CDR2 YYNGEE. The CDR3 loop spans 16 amino acids. In DNA form, the CDR3 reads TGTGCCAGCAGCCAGTACCCGGGACAGGGCACCTACGAGCAGTACTTC. It specifies CASSQYPGQGTYEQYF.

The chain carries TRBV21-1 and TRBJ2-5; TRBD2, the table's D call, was not compared with the DNA. TRBV21-1 counts as a pseudogene. The CDR3 contains 16 residues. The CDR3 coding sequence is TGTGCCAGCAGCAAGGGACCGGGACTAGTTGAAGAGACCCAGTACTTC. It codes for CASSKGPGLVEETQYF.

The genes are TRBV7-9 and TRBJ1-1; D is unclear. From germline, CDR1 is SEHNR and CDR2 FQNEAQ (reference sequence). The CDR3 loop spans 12 amino acids. Trimming left V 1 base short and J 7 bases short, with 7 bases between. CDR3 sequence (DNA): TGTGCCAGCAGCTTAGTGGCAGGTGAAGCTTTCTTT. Protein: CASSLVAGEAFF.

This chain joins TRBV18 and TRBJ2-3, with D possibly being TRBD1 (5 bases). Germline loops: CDR1 KGHSH, CDR2 LQKENI. The CDR3 is made up of 14 amino acids. V lost 3 bases to trimming and J lost 6 bases, with 13 bases between them. CDR3 sequence (DNA): TGTGCCAGCTCACCGAATTGGGGCAGGGATACGCAGTATTTT. This encodes CASSPNWGRDTQYF. The entire variable domain, with the rest obtained from reference TRBV18 and TRBJ2-3, is as follows: NAGVMQNPRHLVRRRGQEARLRCSPMKGHSHVYWYRQLPEEGLKFMVYLQKENIIDESGMPKERFSAEFPKEGPSILRIQQVVRGDSAAYFCASSPNWGRDTQYFGPGTRLTVL.

The gene calls are TRBV11-2 and TRBJ1-4; 9 bases are shared with TRBD1. V trimming: 4 bases; J trimming: 7 bases; junction bases outside the gene matches: 7. CDR1 is SGHAT and CDR2 is FQNNGV in the germline V gene. CDR3 size: 15 residues. The CDR3 region has the DNA TGTGCCAGCAGCTCCAACAGGGGGCGCGGTGAAAAACTGTTTTTT. This encodes CASSSNRGRGEKLFF.

With respect to this clone: A read error may produce the germline difference seen at one junction end. The chain uses TRBV7-9 and TRBJ2-2; 10 nucleotides agree with TRBD2. The CDR3 covers 15 residues. Germline V gene sequence: CDR1 SEHNR, CDR2 FQNEAQ (reference sequence). DNA of the CDR3: TGTGCCCCAGGGGAGCTAGCGGGAGTCGCCGGGGGGCTGTTTTTT. Residues: CAPGELAGVAGGLFF.

The chain uses TRBV4-3 and TRBJ1-2; weak D call: TRBD1 (6 bases). CDR1 and CDR2 (germline): LGHNA, YSLEER. Trimming pared 5 bases from V and 4 bases from J, leaving 11 bases between. This CDR3 is built from 13 residues. This CDR3 is CASSNQGFYGYTF. CDR3 bases: TGCGCCAGCAGCAATCAGGGGTTCTATGGCTACACCTTC.

Only a few counts were recorded for this clone. This chain connects TRBV2 to TRBJ1-1; a weak D match, TRBD1 (5 bases). The V and J ends lost 6 bases and 1 base respectively, with 9 bases between them. The length of the CDR3 is 13 residues. The V gene's germline CDR1 is SNHLY and CDR2 FYNNEI. The CDR3 bases are TGTGCCAGCAGGCGGGACGGGAACACTGAAGCTTTCTTT. This encodes CASRRDGNTEAFF.

As regards this clone: An end of the junction differs from the germline gene, which may be a read error. This chain connects TRBV18 to TRBJ2-6, with 7 bases identical to TRBD1. CDR1 is KGHSH, CDR2 LQKENI, per germline. The CDR3 is made up of 16 amino acids. CDR3 protein: CASSRGQISGANVLTF. For the CDR3, the DNA is TGTGCCAGCTCACGGGGACAGATCTCTGGTGCCAACGTCCTGACTTTC.

This chain links TRBV20-1 with TRBJ1-1; unclear D gene. Trimming removed 2 bases from V and 11 bases from J, with 12 bases in between. The CDR3 loop spans 11 amino acids. Germline CDR1 DFQATT, CDR2 SNEGSKA (reference sequence). The CDR3 DNA is TGCAGTGCTAGAACCCTGTCGCAGGCTTTCTTT. Amino acids: CSARTLSQAFF.

The chain employs TRBV7-8 and TRBJ2-3, with TRBD2 matching over 8 bases. The V gene end was trimmed by 2 bases and the J gene end by 3 bases; junction bases not matched to a gene: 1. Germline V gene data show CDR1 as SGHVS and CDR2 as FQNEAQ. The CDR3 covers 14 residues. The CDR3 loop reads CASSLTGGTDTQYF. The DNA of the CDR3 is TGTGCCAGCAGCTTAACGGGGGGGACAGATACGCAGTATTTT.

The V gene is TRBV7-8, the J gene TRBJ1-5; 8 bases match TRBD1. Germline CDR1 is SGHVS and CDR2 is FQNEAQ. The CDR3 contains 14 residues. J was trimmed by 8 bases and V by 5 bases; bases with no gene match: 8. The CDR3, as DNA: TGTGCCAGCAGCGTGGACAGGGTTCGGGAGCCCCAGCATTTT. This gives the protein CASSVDRVREPQHF.

The chain joins TRBV7-9 to TRBJ1-4, with 7 bases lining up with TRBD1. The CDR3 runs to 19 residues. V lost 5 bases to trimming and J lost 7 bases; unmatched junction nucleotides: 22. Germline values: CDR1 SEHNR, CDR2 FQNEAQ (reference sequence). CDR3 DNA sequence: TGTGCCAGCAGCCGACGACCGGGACAGCGCTCGGTGGGGAGTGAAAAACTGTTTTTT. Amino acid sequence: CASSRRPGQRSVGSEKLFF.